Below, 5 T cell receptor beta chains from the same sample are listed, as sequenced in a study of T cell repertoires in cytomegalovirus infection. TCRdb independently ran MiXCR on the reads; one entry per CDR3 protein. Among around 440,000 distinct CDR3 sequences, roughly 12% were seen once, and the ten largest hold 9.5% to 13%. Sequencing was carried out using PBMCs. All receptors derive from a human donor in good health (CMV status not recorded). Some clones in this sample may be carry-over from other donors' samples.

This clonotype was counted at least ten times. The V call is TRBV11-2, the J call TRBJ2-1; 9 bases line up with TRBD2. Germline V gene sequence: CDR1 SGHAT, CDR2 FQNNGV. With V trimmed by 5 bases and J by 0 bases, 5 bases remained unmatched. The CDR3 consists of 16 residues. The DNA of the CDR3 is TGTGCCAGCAGCCTAATGACTAGCGGCTCCTACAATGAGCAGTTCTTC. It specifies CASSLMTSGSYNEQFF.

This clonotype was detected ten times or more. This chain links TRBV7-8 with TRBJ2-1; 9 positions agree with TRBD2. Looked up from germline, CDR1 is SGHVS and CDR2 is FQNEAQ. The CDR3 covers 17 residues. V shed 5 bases and J 0 bases; nucleotides not matched to a gene: 8. In nucleotides, the CDR3 is TGTGCCAGCAGCCCTACTCGAGCGGGGGGCTCCTACAATGAGCAGTTCTTC. It codes for CASSPTRAGGSYNEQFF.

This clonotype was recorded many times. The chain joins TRBV25-1 to TRBJ2-7; 9 nucleotides match TRBD2. The ends lost 7 bases at V and 3 bases at J; junction bases unmatched: 7. Per germline, CDR1 MGHDK and CDR2 SYGVNS. The CDR3 spans 14 residues. CDR3 DNA: TGTGCCAGCAACAGCGGGAGGTCCTTCTACGAGCAGTACTTC. It is translated as CASNSGRSFYEQYF.

In this sample, this clonotype turned up once. The rearrangement joins TRBV7-9 to TRBJ1-6; tentative D call: TRBD1 (6 bases). The V gene's germline CDR1 is SEHNR and CDR2 FQNEAQ (reference sequence). V shed 1 base and J shed 8 bases, with 9 bases lying between them. The CDR3 length is 14 residues. CDR3 in DNA: TGTGCCAGCAGCTTAGTACAGGGTGATTCACCCCTCCACTTT. Amino acids: CASSLVQGDSPLHF. The full variable domain, rest sourced from reference TRBV7-9 and TRBJ1-6, is DTGVSQNPRHKITKRGQNVTFRCDPISEHNRLYWYRQTLGQGPEFLTYFQNEAQLEKSRLLSDRFSAERPKGSFSTLEIQRTEQGDSAMYLCASSLVQGDSPLHFGNGTRLTVT.

V usage is TRBV30 and J usage is TRBJ1-6; D is undetermined. Per germline, CDR1 GTSNPN and CDR2 SVGIG (reference sequence). With 4 bases removed from V and 6 bases from J, the gap between germline ends came to 7 bases. The CDR3 extends over 12 amino acids. The CDR3 nucleotides read TGTGCCTGGAACCGGGGTAATTCACCCCTCCACTTT. This codes for CAWNRGNSPLHF. Variable domain in full (rest from reference TRBV30 and TRBJ1-6): SQTIHQWPATLVQPVGSPLSLECTVEGTSNPNLYWYRQAAGRGLQLLFYSVGIGQISSEVPQNLSASRPQDRQFILSSKKLLLSDSGFYLCAWNRGNSPLHFGNGTRLTVT.